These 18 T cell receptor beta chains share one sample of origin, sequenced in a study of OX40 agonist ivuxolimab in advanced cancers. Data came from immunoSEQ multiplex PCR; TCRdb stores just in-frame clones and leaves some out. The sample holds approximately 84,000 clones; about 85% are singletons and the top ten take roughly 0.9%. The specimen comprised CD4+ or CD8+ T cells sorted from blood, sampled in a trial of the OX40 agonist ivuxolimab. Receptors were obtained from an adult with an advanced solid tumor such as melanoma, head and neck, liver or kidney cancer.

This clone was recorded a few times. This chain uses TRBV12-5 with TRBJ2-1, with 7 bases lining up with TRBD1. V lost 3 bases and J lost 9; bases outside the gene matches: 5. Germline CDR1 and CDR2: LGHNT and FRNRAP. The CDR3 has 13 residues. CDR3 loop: CASGFIGGIEQFF. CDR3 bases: TGTGCTAGTGGTTTTATAGGGGGCATTGAGCAGTTCTTC.

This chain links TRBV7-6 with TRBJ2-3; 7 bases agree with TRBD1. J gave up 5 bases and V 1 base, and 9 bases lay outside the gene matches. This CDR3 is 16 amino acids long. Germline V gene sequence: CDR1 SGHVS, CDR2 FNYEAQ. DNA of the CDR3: TGTGCCAGCAGCTTAGAGGTTAGGGGGCGCGAAGATACGCAGTATTTT. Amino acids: CASSLEVRGREDTQYF.

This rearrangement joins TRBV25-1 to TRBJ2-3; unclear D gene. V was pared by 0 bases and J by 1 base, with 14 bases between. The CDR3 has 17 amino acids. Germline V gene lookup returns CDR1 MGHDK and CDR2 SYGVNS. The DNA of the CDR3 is TGTGCCAGCAGTGAATATATTAGCCGAAAGTGCACAGATACGCAGTATTTT. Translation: CASSEYISRKCTDTQYF.

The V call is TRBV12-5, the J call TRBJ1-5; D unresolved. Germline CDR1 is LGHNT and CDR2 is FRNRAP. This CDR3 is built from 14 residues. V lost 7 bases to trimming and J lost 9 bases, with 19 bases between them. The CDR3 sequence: CASALDSHEGPQHF. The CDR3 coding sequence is TGTGCTAGTGCCCTTGACTCCCACGAAGGGCCCCAGCATTTT.

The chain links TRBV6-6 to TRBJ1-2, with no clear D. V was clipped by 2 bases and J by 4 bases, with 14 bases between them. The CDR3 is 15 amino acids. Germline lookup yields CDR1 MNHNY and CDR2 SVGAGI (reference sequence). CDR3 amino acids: CASSYSFRGAYGYTF. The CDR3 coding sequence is TGTGCCAGCAGTTACAGCTTTCGCGGAGCCTATGGCTACACCTTC.

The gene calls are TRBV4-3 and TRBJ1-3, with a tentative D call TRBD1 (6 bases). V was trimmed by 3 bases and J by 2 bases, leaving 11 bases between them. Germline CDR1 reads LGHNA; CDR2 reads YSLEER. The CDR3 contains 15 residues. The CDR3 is CASSQITGTGNTIYF. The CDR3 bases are TGCGCCAGCAGCCAGATTACAGGGACTGGAAACACCATATATTTT.

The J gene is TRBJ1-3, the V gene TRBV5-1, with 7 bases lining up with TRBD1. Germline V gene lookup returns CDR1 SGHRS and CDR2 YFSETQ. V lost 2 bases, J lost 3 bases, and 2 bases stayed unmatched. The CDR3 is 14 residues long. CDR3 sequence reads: CASSFAGGGNTIYF. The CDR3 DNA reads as TGCGCCAGCAGCTTCGCAGGGGGTGGAAACACCATATATTTT. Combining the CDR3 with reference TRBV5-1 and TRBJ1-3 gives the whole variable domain KAGVTQTPRYLIKTRGQQVTLSCSPISGHRSVSWYQQTPGQGLQFLFEYFSETQRNKGNFPGRFSGRQFSNSRSEMNVSTLELGDSALYLCASSFAGGGNTIYFGEGSWLTVV.

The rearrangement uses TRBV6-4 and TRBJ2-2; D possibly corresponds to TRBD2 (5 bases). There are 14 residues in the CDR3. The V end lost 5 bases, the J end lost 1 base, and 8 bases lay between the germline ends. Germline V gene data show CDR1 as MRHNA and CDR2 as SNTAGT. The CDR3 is CASSIEGNTGELFF. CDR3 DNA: TGTGCCAGCAGTATAGAGGGGAACACCGGGGAGCTGTTTTTT.

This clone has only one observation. The chain's CDR3 is CASSSDNYGYTF. Here the CDR3 DNA reads TGTGCCAGCAGCTCGGACAACTATGGCTACACCTTC. The gene calls are TRBV7-6 and TRBJ1-2; D is undetermined. CDR1 and CDR2 (germline): SGHVS, FNYEAQ. The CDR3 spans 12 residues. Trimming took 4 bases from V and 2 from J, leaving 5 bases between them.

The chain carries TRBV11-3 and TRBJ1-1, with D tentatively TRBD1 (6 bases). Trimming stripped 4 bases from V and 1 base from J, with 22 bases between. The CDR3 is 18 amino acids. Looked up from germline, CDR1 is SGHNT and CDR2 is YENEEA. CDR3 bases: TGTGCCAGCAGCTCCGGAGGGGGTTTTTCCCCCGAGAACACTGAAGCTTTCTTT. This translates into CASSSGGGFSPENTEAFF.

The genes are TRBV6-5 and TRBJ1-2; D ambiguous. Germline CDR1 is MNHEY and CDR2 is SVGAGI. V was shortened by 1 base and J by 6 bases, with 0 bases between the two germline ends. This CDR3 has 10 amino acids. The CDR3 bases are TGTGCCAGCAGTTACTATGGCTACACCTTC. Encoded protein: CASSYYGYTF.

The CDR3 loop reads CASSPIWGGGTEAFF. The CDR3 DNA follows: TGTGCCAGCAGCCCCATCTGGGGGGGAGGCACTGAAGCTTTCTTT. The chain uses TRBV7-2 and TRBJ1-1; a weak D match, TRBD1 (5 bases). The CDR3 totals 15 residues. Germline V CDR1 and CDR2: SGHTA, FQGNSA. Trimming removed 5 bases at V and 4 bases at J, with 17 bases between.

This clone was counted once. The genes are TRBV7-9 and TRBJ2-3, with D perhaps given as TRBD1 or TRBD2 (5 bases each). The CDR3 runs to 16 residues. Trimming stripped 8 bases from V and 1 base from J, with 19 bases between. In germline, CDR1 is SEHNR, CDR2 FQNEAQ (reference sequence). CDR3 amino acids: CASGAGSNFGTDTQYF. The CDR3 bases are TGTGCCAGCGGGGCGGGCAGTAATTTTGGCACAGATACGCAGTATTTT.

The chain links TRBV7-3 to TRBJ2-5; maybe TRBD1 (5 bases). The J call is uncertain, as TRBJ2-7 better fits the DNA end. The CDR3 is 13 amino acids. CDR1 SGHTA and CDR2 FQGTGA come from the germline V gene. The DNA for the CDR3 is TGTGCCAGCAGCCTTATTTTGGGGCACGAGCAGTACTTC. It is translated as CASSLILGHEQYF.

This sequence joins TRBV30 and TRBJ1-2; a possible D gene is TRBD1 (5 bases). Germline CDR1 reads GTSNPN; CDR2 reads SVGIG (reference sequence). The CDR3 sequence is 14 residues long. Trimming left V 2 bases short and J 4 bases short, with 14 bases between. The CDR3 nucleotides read TGTGCCTGGAGTCGCGACAGAAGCGGCTATGGCTACACCTTC. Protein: CAWSRDRSGYGYTF.

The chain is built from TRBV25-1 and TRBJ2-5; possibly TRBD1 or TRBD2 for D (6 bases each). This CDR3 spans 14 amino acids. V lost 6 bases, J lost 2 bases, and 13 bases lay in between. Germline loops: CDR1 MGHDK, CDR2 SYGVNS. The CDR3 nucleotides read TGTGCCAGCAGCGGAGGGGGTATACAAGAGACCCAGTACTTC. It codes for CASSGGGIQETQYF.

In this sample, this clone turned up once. DNA of the CDR3: TGTGCCATCAGTGTATCAGGGGGGCGACACGAGCAGTACTTC. It encodes CAISVSGGRHEQYF. The chain couples TRBV10-3 to TRBJ2-7; D may be TRBD1 (7 bases). The V gene's germline CDR1 is ENHRY and CDR2 SYGVKD. The germline V and J ends were trimmed by 4 bases and 5 bases, with 15 bases remaining between them. CDR3 size: 14 residues.

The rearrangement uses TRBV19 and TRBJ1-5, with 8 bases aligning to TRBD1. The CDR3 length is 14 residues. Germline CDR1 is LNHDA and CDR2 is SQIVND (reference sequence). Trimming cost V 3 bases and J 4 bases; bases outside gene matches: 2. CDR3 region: CASSIGDRNQPQHF. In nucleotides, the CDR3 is TGTGCCAGTAGTATCGGGGACAGGAATCAGCCCCAGCATTTT.